These 30 T cell receptor beta chains originate from one sample sequenced in a study of blood T cells in healthy people across ages. For the second PCR, which ran for 7 to 11 cycles, a sample-barcoded 5' primer and a J-beta primer mix were used. TCRdb analysed the 5' RACE reads with MiXCR anew, one entry per CDR3 protein. The sample includes some 790,000 distinct CDR3 sequences, under 35% seen only once; the top ten take 17%. Sequenced sample: blood. These receptor sequences come from a woman older than 75 in good health.

Of note for this clonotype: Just one base apart from a much larger clone, this may be a read error. This chain connects TRBV20-1 to TRBJ1-2; D possibly corresponds to TRBD1 (5 bases). Germline V CDR1 and CDR2: DFQATT, SNEGSKA (reference sequence). This CDR3 comprises 12 residues. CDR3: CSSSEGVYGYTF. The CDR3 bases are TGCAGTTCTAGTGAAGGGGTTTATGGCTACACCTTC.

In regard to this clonotype: Being one base from a much bigger clone, this may be a read error. The J gene is TRBJ2-4, the V gene TRBV20-1; possibly TRBD1 for D (6 bases). Germline CDR1 and CDR2: DFQATT and SNEGSKA (reference sequence). The V gene lost 8 bases and the J gene lost 0 bases, with 14 bases spanning the gap. The CDR3 spans 14 residues. This CDR3 reads CSTIRTEAKNIQYF. In DNA form, the CDR3 reads TGCAGTACTATAAGGACAGAAGCCAAAAACATTCAGTACTTC.

The chain is built from TRBV7-9 and TRBJ2-7, with D uncertain. The CDR3 runs 14 residues. The V and J ends lost 5 bases and 2 bases respectively, with 13 bases between them. In germline, CDR1 is SEHNR, CDR2 FQNEAQ (reference sequence). The CDR3 DNA sequence: TGTGCCAGCAGCCCTCGGACGGAAACCTACGAGCAGTACTTC. As protein: CASSPRTETYEQYF.

This clonotype was counted at least ten times. The rearrangement joins TRBV12-3 or TRBV12-4 to TRBJ1-2; 9 bases map to TRBD1. CDR3 length: 14 residues. The V and J ends lost 10 bases and 2 bases, in that order; junction bases with no gene match: 8. CDR3 DNA sequence: TGTGCCACCGAGGGACAGGGACTGAACTATGGCTACACCTTC. Its translation: CATEGQGLNYGYTF.

This clonotype appeared many times. CDR3 region: CSARVLDRPQETQYF. The DNA for the CDR3 is TGCAGTGCTAGAGTCCTCGACAGGCCCCAAGAGACCCAGTACTTC. The genes are TRBV20-1 and TRBJ2-5; a possible D gene is TRBD1 (6 bases). V was pared by 1 base and J by 1 base, with 13 bases between. CDR1 is DFQATT and CDR2 is SNEGSKA in the germline V gene (reference sequence). The CDR3 extends over 15 amino acids.

This clonotype came up many times. This sequence joins TRBV3-1 and TRBJ2-7; 8 bases match TRBD1. The CDR3 spans 14 residues. Germline assignment: CDR1 LGHDT and CDR2 YNNKEL (reference sequence). V trimming: 3 bases; J trimming: 6 bases; junction bases outside the gene matches: 7. The CDR3 DNA reads as TGTGCCAGCAGCCAGAGCAAAACAGGGGGCGAGCAGTACTTC. It specifies CASSQSKTGGEQYF.

This clonotype was detected many times. J is TRBJ2-1 and V is TRBV6-6; 8 nucleotides line up with TRBD2. The germline CDR1 and CDR2 sequences are MNHNY and SVGAGI (reference sequence). With 5 bases clipped from V and 3 bases from J, the junction kept 9 bases outside the gene matches. CDR3 length: 16 amino acids. The CDR3 spells CASSRRRGALYNEQFF. CDR3 nucleotide sequence: TGTGCCAGCAGTCGCCGGCGGGGGGCCCTCTACAATGAGCAGTTCTTC.

This clonotype was seen repeatedly, ten times or more. The chain employs TRBV7-2 and TRBJ2-5; a weak D match, TRBD2 (5 bases). The CDR3 has 14 amino acids. The V gene lost 3 bases and the J gene lost 4 bases, with 12 bases spanning the gap. The germline CDR1 and CDR2 sequences are SGHTA and FQGNSA. CDR3 region: CASSFTRLRETQYF. As DNA, the CDR3 is TGTGCCAGCAGCTTCACTAGATTAAGAGAGACCCAGTACTTC.

In its sample, this clonotype was seen a few times. The chain has TRBV11-2 and TRBJ1-1; TRBD1 is a possible D gene (5 bases). This CDR3 has 14 amino acids. Germline V CDR1 and CDR2: SGHAT, FQNNGV. Trimming left V 2 bases short and J 4 bases short, with 11 bases between. CDR3 DNA: TGTGCCAGCAGCTTACGTGGCGACAGCACTGAAGCTTTCTTT. Amino acid sequence: CASSLRGDSTEAFF.

This clonotype has at least ten counts. The CDR3 region has the DNA TGTGCCAGCAGTTTTCACGAGAACAATGAGCAGTTCTTC. This translates into CASSFHENNEQFF. The V gene is TRBV12-3 or TRBV12-4, the J gene TRBJ2-1; D ambiguous. CDR3 length: 13 residues. The V end was cut by 3 bases, the J end by 5 bases, with 8 bases between.

This clonotype was observed a handful of times. V is TRBV30 and J is TRBJ2-1, with 7 bases lining up with TRBD2. The V gene's germline CDR1 is GTSNPN and CDR2 SVGIG (reference sequence). CDR3 size: 15 residues. V trimming: 3 bases; J trimming: 0 bases; junction bases outside the gene matches: 5. The CDR3 coding sequence is TGTGCCTGGAGCCTAAGCGGGGTCTCCTACAATGAGCAGTTCTTC. It is translated as CAWSLSGVSYNEQFF. The whole variable domain, filled in from reference TRBV30 and TRBJ2-1, reads SQTIHQWPATLVQPVGSPLSLECTVEGTSNPNLYWYRQAAGRGLQLLFYSVGIGQISSEVPQNLSASRPQDRQFILSSKKLLLSDSGFYLCAWSLSGVSYNEQFFGPGTRLTVL.

This clonotype was picked up many times. This clone may be a read error of a much larger clone one base away. The rearrangement links TRBV5-5 to TRBJ2-1; maybe TRBD1 (5 bases). The CDR3 covers 15 residues. Between the trimmed V and J ends, which lost 1 base and 7 bases, there was a span of 15 bases. CDR1 and CDR2 from the germline V gene are SGHKS and YYEKEE (reference sequence). The CDR3 reads CASSLQGFGRNEQFF. The CDR3 nucleotides are TGTGCCAGCAGCTTGCAGGGCTTTGGTCGAAATGAGCAGTTCTTC. The full variable domain, in which reference TRBV5-5 and TRBJ2-1 provide the parts outside the CDR3, is DAGVTQSPTHLIKTRGQQVTLRCSPISGHKSVSWYQQVLGQGPQFIFQYYEKEERGRGNFPDRFSARQFPNYSSELNVNALLLGDSALYLCASSLQGFGRNEQFFGPGTRLTVL.

Here the CDR3 reads CASSLVTGGINEQFF. CDR3 sequence (DNA): TGTGCCAGCAGTTTAGTGACAGGGGGGATCAATGAGCAGTTCTTC. V usage is TRBV12-3 or TRBV12-4 and J usage is TRBJ2-1; 9 bases align to TRBD1. V was clipped by 1 base and J by 6 bases; unmatched bases: 4. This CDR3 has 15 residues.

The V call is TRBV7-8, the J call TRBJ1-2, with D perhaps matching TRBD1 (6 bases). The CDR3 has 12 amino acids. From germline, CDR1 is SGHVS and CDR2 FQNEAQ. V shed 4 bases and J shed 7 bases, with 10 bases lying between them. The CDR3 bases are TGTGCCAGCAGCTCCGGGGACACTGGCTACACCTTC. Its protein product is CASSSGDTGYTF.

Ten or more counts support this clonotype. The chain combines TRBV7-2 with TRBJ2-1, with 9 positions matching TRBD2. J gave up 7 bases and V 7 bases, and 8 bases lay outside the gene matches. Looked up from germline, CDR1 is SGHTA and CDR2 is FQGNSA. The CDR3 is made up of 14 amino acids. The CDR3: CASTPGSGRNEQFF. The CDR3 nucleotides read TGTGCCAGCACCCCGGGTAGCGGGAGAAATGAGCAGTTCTTC.

V and J are TRBV7-9 and TRBJ1-6, with D maybe TRBD1 (6 bases). V lost 4 bases and J 9 bases, leaving 13 bases between the germline ends. The CDR3 runs 14 residues. Germline V gene sequence: CDR1 SEHNR, CDR2 FQNEAQ (reference sequence). CDR3 sequence: CASSSNQGGSPLHF. The CDR3 nucleotides read TGTGCCAGCAGCTCGAACCAAGGGGGTTCACCCCTCCACTTT.

This clonotype was seen more than once but under ten times. This chain links TRBV4-2 with TRBJ1-5; 7 nucleotides match TRBD1. The CDR3 has 15 amino acids. Germline V gene lookup returns CDR1 LGHNA and CDR2 YNFKEQ. V was pared by 1 base and J by 7 bases, with 7 bases of the junction left unmatched. CDR3 in DNA: TGTGCCAGCAGCCAAGTAGGGCAGGGGGTCCAGCCCCAGCATTTT. This translates into CASSQVGQGVQPQHF.

This clonotype was counted between two and nine times. This sequence joins TRBV6-1 and TRBJ1-6, with D perhaps matching TRBD1 (5 bases). The CDR3 has 16 residues. Germline CDR1 reads MNHNS; CDR2 reads SASEGT. V was cut by 7 bases and J by 6 bases, with 19 bases left in between. CDR3 residues: CASTEGNLFLNSPLHF. In nucleotides, the CDR3 is TGTGCCAGCACGGAGGGGAACTTATTCCTTAATTCACCCCTCCACTTT.

This clonotype was found a few times. The J gene is TRBJ1-5, the V gene TRBV20-1; 9 bases fit TRBD1. Losses at the gene ends were 5 bases for V and 10 bases for J; bases not matched to a gene: 9. Germline CDR1 DFQATT, CDR2 SNEGSKA (reference sequence). This CDR3 region has 13 residues. Here the CDR3 reads CSALGTGSRPQHF. CDR3 DNA sequence: TGCAGTGCTCTAGGGACAGGGTCCCGCCCCCAGCATTTT.

There are many counts of this clonotype. This rearrangement joins TRBV12-3 or TRBV12-4 to TRBJ2-7, with 7 bases matching TRBD1. The J segment lost 3 bases and the V segment lost 6 bases, leaving 5 bases of the junction unmatched. This CDR3 is 13 amino acids long. CDR3 DNA: TGTGCCAGCAGCCTCAGGGGGAGCTACGAGCAGTACTTC. Its translation: CASSLRGSYEQYF.

The sample holds a few counts of this clonotype. A read error is possible here, since a much larger clone lies one base away. The rearrangement links TRBV12-3 or TRBV12-4 to TRBJ2-7; 9 nucleotides line up with TRBD1. V was pared by 6 bases and J by 7 bases, with 13 bases of the junction left unmatched. The CDR3 runs 15 residues. CDR3 sequence (DNA): TGTGCCAGCAGGCCTGGGACAGGGACCTACAATGAGCAGTACTTC. Its translation: CASRPGTGTYNEQYF.

This clonotype was seen more than once but under ten times. The chain carries TRBV7-2 and TRBJ1-5, with D perhaps TRBD1 (6 bases). The CDR3 totals 16 residues. Germline V gives CDR1 SGHTA, CDR2 FQGNSA. Trimming cost V 1 base and J 6 bases, with 16 bases left between them. CDR3 protein: CASSLVAGGGVQPQHF. Here the CDR3 DNA reads TGTGCCAGCAGCTTAGTCGCGGGCGGGGGCGTTCAGCCCCAGCATTTT.

This clonotype appeared many times. V is TRBV20-1 and J is TRBJ2-1, with D perhaps matching TRBD1 or TRBD2 (5 bases each). The CDR3 sequence is 13 residues long. Germline values: CDR1 DFQATT, CDR2 SNEGSKA (reference sequence). V shed 3 bases and J shed 5 bases, with 11 bases lying between them. CDR3 residues: CSASGVGDNEQFF. In DNA form, the CDR3 reads TGCAGTGCTAGTGGGGTGGGGGACAATGAGCAGTTCTTC.

The table lists this clonotype with a few counts. The V gene is TRBV12-3 or TRBV12-4, the J gene TRBJ2-1, with TRBD2 matching 12 bases. The CDR3 spans 20 residues. After removal of 8 bases from V and 2 bases from J, the junction contained 19 bases not matched to a gene. This CDR3 reads CASSKGRPSGRAGTYNEQFF. The CDR3 DNA reads as TGTGCCAGCTCTAAGGGGAGACCTAGCGGGAGGGCCGGGACCTACAATGAGCAGTTCTTC.

This clonotype appeared many times. The rearrangement joins TRBV7-6 to TRBJ2-7, with a possible D match to TRBD1 (6 bases). Germline assignment: CDR1 SGHVS and CDR2 FNYEAQ. The CDR3 has 13 amino acids. V was cut by 5 bases and J by 3 bases, with 11 bases left in between. The CDR3 coding sequence is TGTGCCAGCAGCCGACAGGATAGCTACGAGCAGTACTTC. Amino acids: CASSRQDSYEQYF.

With regard to this clonotype: A much larger clone sits a single nucleotide away, making a read error possible. CDR3 amino acids: CASSQGQGGTYEQYV. As DNA, the CDR3 is TGCGCCAGCAGCCAAGGGCAGGGGGGGACCTACGAGCAGTACGTC. The chain employs TRBV4-1 and TRBJ2-5, with D perhaps given as TRBD1 or TRBD2 (7 bases each). With the DNA end fitting TRBJ2-7 better, the J assignment may be wrong. CDR1 and CDR2 from the germline V gene are MGHRA and YSYEKL. This CDR3 has 15 amino acids.

This clonotype occurred many times. The gene calls are TRBV13 and TRBJ2-4, with D possibly TRBD1 on 6 matching bases. This CDR3 region has 16 residues. Trimming cost V 5 bases and J 0 bases, with 14 bases left between them. Per germline, CDR1 PRHDT and CDR2 FYEKMQ (reference sequence). CDR3 residues: CASSPGQFLAKNIQYF. CDR3 bases: TGTGCCAGCAGCCCCGGACAGTTTTTAGCCAAAAACATTCAGTACTTC.

This clonotype was counted at least ten times. The genes are TRBV18 and TRBJ2-5, with TRBD1 identical over 11 bases. The CDR3 is 17 amino acids. The germline CDR1 and CDR2 sequences are KGHSH and LQKENI. Trimming cost V 0 bases and J 4 bases; bases outside gene matches: 7. Here the CDR3 reads CASSPPSGQGDRETQYF. The CDR3 coding sequence is TGTGCCAGCTCACCACCGTCGGGACAGGGGGATCGAGAGACCCAGTACTTC.

This clonotype was detected many times. The chain joins TRBV28 to TRBJ2-7, with 7 nucleotides matching TRBD1. From germline, CDR1 is MDHEN and CDR2 SYDVKM. The CDR3 is made up of 15 amino acids. V shed 4 bases, J shed 0 bases, and the junction held 6 bases outside the gene matches. CDR3 bases: TGTGCCAGCAGTTCTATGAACAGGGGCTCCTACGAGCAGTACTTC. Its protein is CASSSMNRGSYEQYF.

The chain employs TRBV20-1 and TRBJ1-2, with D maybe TRBD1 (6 bases). Trimming took 5 bases from V and 4 from J, leaving 14 bases between them. The CDR3 covers 13 residues. In germline, CDR1 is DFQATT, CDR2 SNEGSKA (reference sequence). CDR3 coding DNA: TGCAGTGCTCTGACGGACAGATCCTATGGCTACACCTTC. Translation: CSALTDRSYGYTF.